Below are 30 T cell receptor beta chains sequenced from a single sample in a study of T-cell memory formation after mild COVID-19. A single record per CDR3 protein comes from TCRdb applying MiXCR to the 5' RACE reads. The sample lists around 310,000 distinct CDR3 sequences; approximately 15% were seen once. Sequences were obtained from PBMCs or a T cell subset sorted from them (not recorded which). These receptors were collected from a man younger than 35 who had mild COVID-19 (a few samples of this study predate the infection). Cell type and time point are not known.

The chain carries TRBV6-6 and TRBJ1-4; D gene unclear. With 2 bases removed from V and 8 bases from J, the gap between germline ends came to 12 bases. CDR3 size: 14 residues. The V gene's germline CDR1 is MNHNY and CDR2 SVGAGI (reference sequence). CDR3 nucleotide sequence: TGTGCCAGCAGTTACGGGTCTGGCGGCGAAAAACTGTTTTTT. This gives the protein CASSYGSGGEKLFF.

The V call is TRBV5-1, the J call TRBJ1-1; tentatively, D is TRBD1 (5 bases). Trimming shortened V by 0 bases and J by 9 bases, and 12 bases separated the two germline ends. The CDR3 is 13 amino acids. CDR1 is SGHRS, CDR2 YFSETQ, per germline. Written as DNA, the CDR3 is TGCGCCAGCAGCTTGGCGGGGACGGGGAAAGCTTTCTTT. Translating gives CASSLAGTGKAFF.

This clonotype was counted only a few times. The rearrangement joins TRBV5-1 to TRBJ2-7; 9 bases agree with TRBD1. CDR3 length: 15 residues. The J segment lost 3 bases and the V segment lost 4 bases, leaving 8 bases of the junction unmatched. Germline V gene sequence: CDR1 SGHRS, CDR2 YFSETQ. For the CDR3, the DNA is TGCGCCAGCAGCCCCCCGGGGACAGGGATCTACGAGCAGTACTTC. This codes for CASSPPGTGIYEQYF.

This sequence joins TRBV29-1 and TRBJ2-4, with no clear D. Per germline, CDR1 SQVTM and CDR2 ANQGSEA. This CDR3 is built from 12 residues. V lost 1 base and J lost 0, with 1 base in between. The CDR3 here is CSVEVAKNIQYF. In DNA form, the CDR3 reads TGCAGCGTTGAAGTAGCCAAAAACATTCAGTACTTC.

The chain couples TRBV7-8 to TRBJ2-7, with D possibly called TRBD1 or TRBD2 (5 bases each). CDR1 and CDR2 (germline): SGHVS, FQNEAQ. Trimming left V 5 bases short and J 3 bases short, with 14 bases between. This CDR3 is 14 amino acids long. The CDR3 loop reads CASSIGGSIYEQYV. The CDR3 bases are TGTGCCAGCAGCATTGGGGGATCCATCTACGAGCAGTACGTC.

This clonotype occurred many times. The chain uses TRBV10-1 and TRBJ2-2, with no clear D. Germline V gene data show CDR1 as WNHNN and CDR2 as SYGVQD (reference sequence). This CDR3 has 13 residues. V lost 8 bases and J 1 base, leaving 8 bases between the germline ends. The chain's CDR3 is CASQDLNTGELFF. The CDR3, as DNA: TGCGCCAGCCAAGACTTGAACACCGGGGAGCTGTTTTTT.

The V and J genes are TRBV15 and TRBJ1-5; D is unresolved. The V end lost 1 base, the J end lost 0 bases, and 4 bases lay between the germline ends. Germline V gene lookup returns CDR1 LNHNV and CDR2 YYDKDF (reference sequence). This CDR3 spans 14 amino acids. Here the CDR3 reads CATSRVHSNQPQHF. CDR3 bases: TGTGCCACCAGCAGAGTTCATAGCAATCAGCCCCAGCATTTT.

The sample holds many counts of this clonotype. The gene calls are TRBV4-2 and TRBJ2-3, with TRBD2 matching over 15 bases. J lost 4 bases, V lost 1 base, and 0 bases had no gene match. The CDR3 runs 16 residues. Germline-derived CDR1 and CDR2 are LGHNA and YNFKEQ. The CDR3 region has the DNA TGTGCCAGCAGCCAAGGGACTAGCGGGGGGGCAGATACGCAGTATTTT. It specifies CASSQGTSGGADTQYF.

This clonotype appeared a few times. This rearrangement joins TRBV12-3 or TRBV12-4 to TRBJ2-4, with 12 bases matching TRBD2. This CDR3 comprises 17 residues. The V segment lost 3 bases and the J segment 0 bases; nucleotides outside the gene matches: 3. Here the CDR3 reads CASSFTSGGSAKNIQYF. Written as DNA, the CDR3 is TGTGCCAGCAGTTTCACTAGCGGGGGGTCAGCCAAAAACATTCAGTACTTC.

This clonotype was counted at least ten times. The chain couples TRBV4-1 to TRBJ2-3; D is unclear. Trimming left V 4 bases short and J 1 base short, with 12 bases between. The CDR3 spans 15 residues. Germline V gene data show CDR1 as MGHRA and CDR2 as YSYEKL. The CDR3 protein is CASSPRWVGTDTQYF. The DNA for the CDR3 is TGCGCCAGCAGCCCGAGGTGGGTGGGCACAGATACGCAGTATTTT.

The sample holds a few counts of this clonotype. The CDR3 DNA reads as TGTGCCAGCAGCCCCCGCGACGGCTATACGCAGTATTTT. The encoded protein is CASSPRDGYTQYF. This chain joins TRBV7-9 and TRBJ2-3, with no clear D. The V gene lost 5 bases and the J gene lost 7 bases, with 13 bases spanning the gap. The germline V gene has CDR1 SEHNR and CDR2 FQNEAQ (reference sequence). The CDR3 covers 13 residues.

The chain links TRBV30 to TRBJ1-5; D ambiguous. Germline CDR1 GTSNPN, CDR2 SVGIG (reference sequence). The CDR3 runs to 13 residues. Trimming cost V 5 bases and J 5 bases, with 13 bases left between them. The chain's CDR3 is CAWARDLDQPQHF. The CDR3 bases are TGTGCCTGGGCACGGGATTTAGATCAGCCCCAGCATTTT.

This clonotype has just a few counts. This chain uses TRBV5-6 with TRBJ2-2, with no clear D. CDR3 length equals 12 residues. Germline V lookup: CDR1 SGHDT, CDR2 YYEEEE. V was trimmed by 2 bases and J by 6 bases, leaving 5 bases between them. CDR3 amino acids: CASSFISGELFF. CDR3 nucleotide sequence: TGTGCCAGCAGCTTTATTTCCGGGGAGCTGTTTTTT.

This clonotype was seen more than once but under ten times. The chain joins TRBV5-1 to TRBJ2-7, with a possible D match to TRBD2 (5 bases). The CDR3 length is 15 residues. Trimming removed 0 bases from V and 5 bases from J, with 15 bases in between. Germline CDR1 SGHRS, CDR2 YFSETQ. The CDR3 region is CASSLASSRGDEQYF. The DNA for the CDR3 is TGCGCCAGCAGCTTGGCGTCATCTCGGGGTGACGAGCAGTACTTC.

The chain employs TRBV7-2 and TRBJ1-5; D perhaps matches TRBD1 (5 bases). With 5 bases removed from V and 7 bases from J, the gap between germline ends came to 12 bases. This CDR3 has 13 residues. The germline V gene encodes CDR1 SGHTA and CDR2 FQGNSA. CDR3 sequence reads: CASSPGHPQPQHF. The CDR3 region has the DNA TGTGCCAGCAGCCCCGGACACCCCCAGCCCCAGCATTTT.

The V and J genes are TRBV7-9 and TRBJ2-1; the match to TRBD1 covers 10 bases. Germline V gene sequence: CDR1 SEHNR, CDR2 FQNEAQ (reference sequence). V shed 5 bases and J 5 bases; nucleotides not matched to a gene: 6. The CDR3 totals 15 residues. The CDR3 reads CASSQGTGANNEQFF. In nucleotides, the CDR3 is TGTGCCAGCAGCCAGGGGACAGGGGCCAACAATGAGCAGTTCTTC. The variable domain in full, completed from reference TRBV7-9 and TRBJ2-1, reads DTGVSQNPRHKITKRGQNVTFRCDPISEHNRLYWYRQTLGQGPEFLTYFQNEAQLEKSRLLSDRFSAERPKGSFSTLEIQRTEQGDSAMYLCASSQGTGANNEQFFGPGTRLTVL.

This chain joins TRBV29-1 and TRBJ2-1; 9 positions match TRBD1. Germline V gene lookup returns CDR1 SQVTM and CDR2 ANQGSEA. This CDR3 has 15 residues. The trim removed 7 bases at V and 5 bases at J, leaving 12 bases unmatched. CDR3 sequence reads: CSGSGTGFVNNEQFF. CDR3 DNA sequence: TGCAGCGGATCCGGGACAGGGTTTGTTAACAATGAGCAGTTCTTC.

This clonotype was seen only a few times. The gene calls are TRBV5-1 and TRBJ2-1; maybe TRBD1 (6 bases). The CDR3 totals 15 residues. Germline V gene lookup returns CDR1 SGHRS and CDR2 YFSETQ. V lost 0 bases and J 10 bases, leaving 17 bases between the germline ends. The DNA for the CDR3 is TGCGCCAGCAGCTTGGCGGGACACCCCCGTCTAGAGCAGTTCTTC. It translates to CASSLAGHPRLEQFF.

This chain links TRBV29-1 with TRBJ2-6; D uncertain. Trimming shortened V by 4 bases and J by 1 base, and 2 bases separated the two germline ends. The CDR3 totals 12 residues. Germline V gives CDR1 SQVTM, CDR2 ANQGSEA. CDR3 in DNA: TGCAGCGTTGTGTCTGGGGCCAACGTCCTGACTTTC. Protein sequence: CSVVSGANVLTF.

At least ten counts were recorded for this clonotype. The CDR3 is CASSYRGNQPQHF. In nucleotides, the CDR3 is TGTGCCAGCAGCTACAGGGGCAATCAGCCCCAGCATTTT. The chain carries TRBV6-5 and TRBJ1-5, with TRBD1 as a possible D gene (6 bases). The CDR3 has 13 amino acids. CDR1 MNHEY and CDR2 SVGAGI come from the germline V gene. Trimming cost V 6 bases and J 2 bases, with 8 bases left between them.

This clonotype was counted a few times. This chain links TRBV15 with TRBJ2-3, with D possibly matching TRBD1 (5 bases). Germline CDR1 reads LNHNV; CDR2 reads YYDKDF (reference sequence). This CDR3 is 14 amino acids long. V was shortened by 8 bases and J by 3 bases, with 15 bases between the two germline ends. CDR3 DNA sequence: TGTGCCACCTCCGATCCAAGGGGAACAGATACGCAGTATTTT. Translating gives CATSDPRGTDTQYF.

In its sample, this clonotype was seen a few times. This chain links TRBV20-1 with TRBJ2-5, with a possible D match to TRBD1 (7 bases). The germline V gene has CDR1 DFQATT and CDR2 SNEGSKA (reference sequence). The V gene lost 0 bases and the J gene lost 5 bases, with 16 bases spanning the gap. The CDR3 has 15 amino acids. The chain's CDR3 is CSARDLRGVGETQYF. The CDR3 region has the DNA TGCAGTGCTAGAGATCTCAGGGGGGTAGGGGAGACCCAGTACTTC.

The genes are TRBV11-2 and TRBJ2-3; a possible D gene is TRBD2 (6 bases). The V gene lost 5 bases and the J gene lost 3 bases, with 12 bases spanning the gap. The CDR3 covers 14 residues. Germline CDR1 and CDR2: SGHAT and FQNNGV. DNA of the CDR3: TGTGCCAGCAGCCGCGCGACTAGTACAGATACGCAGTATTTT. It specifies CASSRATSTDTQYF.

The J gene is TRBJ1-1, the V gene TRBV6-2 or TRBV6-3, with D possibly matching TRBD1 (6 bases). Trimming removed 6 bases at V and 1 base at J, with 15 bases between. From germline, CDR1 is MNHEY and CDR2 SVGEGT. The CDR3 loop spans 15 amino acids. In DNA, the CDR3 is TGTGCCAGCAGGGACCTTCCGGGACAGAACACTGAAGCTTTCTTT. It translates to CASRDLPGQNTEAFF.

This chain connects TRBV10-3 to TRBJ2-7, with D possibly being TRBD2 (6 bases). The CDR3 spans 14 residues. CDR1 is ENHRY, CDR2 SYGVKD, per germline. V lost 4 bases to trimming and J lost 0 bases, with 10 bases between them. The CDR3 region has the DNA TGTGCCATCAGTGTACGGGGGAGCTCCTACGAGCAGTACTTC. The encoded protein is CAISVRGSSYEQYF.

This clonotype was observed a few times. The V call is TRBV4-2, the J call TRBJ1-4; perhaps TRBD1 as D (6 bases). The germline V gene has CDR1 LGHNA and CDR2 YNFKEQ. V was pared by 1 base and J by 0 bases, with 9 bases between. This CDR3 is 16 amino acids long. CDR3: CASSQATGTTNEKLFF. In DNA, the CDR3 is TGTGCCAGCAGCCAAGCGACAGGAACAACTAATGAAAAACTGTTTTTT.

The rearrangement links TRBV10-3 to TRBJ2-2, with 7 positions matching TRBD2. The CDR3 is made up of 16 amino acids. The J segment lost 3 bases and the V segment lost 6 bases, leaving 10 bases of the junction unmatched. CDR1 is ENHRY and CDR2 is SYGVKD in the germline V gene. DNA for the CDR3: TGTGCCATCAGCCCCGGCGGGGGTTTGGACACCGGGGAGCTGTTTTTT. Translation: CAISPGGGLDTGELFF.

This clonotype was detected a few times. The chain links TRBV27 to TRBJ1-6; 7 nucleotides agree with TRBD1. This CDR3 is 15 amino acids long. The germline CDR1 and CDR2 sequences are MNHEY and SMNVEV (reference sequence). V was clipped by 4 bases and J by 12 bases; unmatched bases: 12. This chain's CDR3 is CASSSTGYGRLPLHF. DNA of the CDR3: TGTGCCAGCAGTTCGACAGGGTACGGCAGGTTACCCCTCCACTTT.

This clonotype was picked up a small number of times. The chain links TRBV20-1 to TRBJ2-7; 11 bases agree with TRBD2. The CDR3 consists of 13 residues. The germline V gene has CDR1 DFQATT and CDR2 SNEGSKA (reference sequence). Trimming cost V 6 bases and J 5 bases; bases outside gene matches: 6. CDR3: CSAVAGGRDEQYF. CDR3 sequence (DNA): TGCAGTGCAGTAGCGGGGGGGCGCGACGAGCAGTACTTC.

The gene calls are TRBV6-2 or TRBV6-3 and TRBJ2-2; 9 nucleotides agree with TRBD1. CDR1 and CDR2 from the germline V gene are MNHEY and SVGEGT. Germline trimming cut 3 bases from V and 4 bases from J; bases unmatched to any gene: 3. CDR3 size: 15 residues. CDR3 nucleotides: TGTGCCAGCAGTTATGGGGACAGGGTCACCGGGGAGCTGTTTTTT. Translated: CASSYGDRVTGELFF.